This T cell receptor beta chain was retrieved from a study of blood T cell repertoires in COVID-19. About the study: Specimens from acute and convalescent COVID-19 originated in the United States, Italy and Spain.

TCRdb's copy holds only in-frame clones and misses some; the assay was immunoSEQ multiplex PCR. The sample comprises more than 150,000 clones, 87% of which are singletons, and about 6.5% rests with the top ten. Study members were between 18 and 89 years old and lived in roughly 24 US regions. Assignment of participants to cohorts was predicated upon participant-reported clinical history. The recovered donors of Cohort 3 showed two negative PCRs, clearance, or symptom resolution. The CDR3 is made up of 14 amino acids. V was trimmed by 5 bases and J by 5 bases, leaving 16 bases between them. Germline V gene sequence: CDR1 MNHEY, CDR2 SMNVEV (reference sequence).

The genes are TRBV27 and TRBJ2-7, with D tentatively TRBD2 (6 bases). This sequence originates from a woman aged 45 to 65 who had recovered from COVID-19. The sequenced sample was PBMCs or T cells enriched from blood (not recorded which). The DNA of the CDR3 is TGTGCCAGCAGTCCCCGGGGGTTTACAGACGAGCAGTACTTC. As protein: CASSPRGFTDEQYF.